The 32 T cell receptor beta chains below come from one sample, sequenced in a study of T cell responses to AZD1222 COVID-19 vaccine listed by TCRdb under 2021. The library came from the immunoSEQ multiplex PCR assay. Here the immuneACCESS table is served through TCRdb, limited to in-frame sequences with V and J called. Missing clones are a known gap in these copies; in checked studies unresolved V genes cover under half, and the rest lacks a known reason. Within this sample are around 160,000 clones, with 85% to 95% of them counted one time only. The top ten constitute about 2.1% of the sample. Explained via the paper, the time point label denotes: baseline before first vaccination. Source: peripheral blood, taken on day 0 of AZD1222 vaccination. The receptors were sampled from an adult in good health.

This chain uses TRBV15 with TRBJ2-7; D perhaps matches TRBD1 (6 bases). The V end was cut by 3 bases, the J end by 3 bases, with 12 bases between. Germline loops: CDR1 LNHNV, CDR2 YYDKDF (reference sequence). This CDR3 contains 14 residues. The CDR3 reads CATSRGVQGYEQYF. The CDR3 DNA reads as TGTGCCACCAGCAGGGGCGTACAGGGCTACGAGCAGTACTTC.

The V gene is TRBV5-1, the J gene TRBJ1-3; TRBD1 agrees at 9 bases. V shed 4 bases and J 4 bases; nucleotides not matched to a gene: 9. The CDR3 spans 16 residues. Per germline, CDR1 SGHRS and CDR2 YFSETQ. This CDR3 is CASSHTGGRRGNTIYF. CDR3 sequence (DNA): TGCGCCAGCAGCCACACAGGGGGCCGAAGAGGAAACACCATATATTTT.

The chain carries TRBV29-1 and TRBJ2-1; either TRBD1 or TRBD2 may fit D (5 bases each). Germline CDR1 and CDR2: SQVTM and ANQGSEA. V dropped 3 bases and J dropped 0 bases, with 12 bases sitting between them. This CDR3 contains 15 residues. CDR3 in amino acids: CSVDGDQSSYNEQFF. CDR3 coding DNA: TGCAGCGTTGACGGGGACCAGAGCTCCTACAATGAGCAGTTCTTC.

The chain links TRBV12-5 to TRBJ2-5, with D maybe TRBD1 (6 bases). CDR1 and CDR2 from the germline V gene are LGHNT and FRNRAP. Trimming shortened V by 0 bases and J by 4 bases, and 18 bases separated the two germline ends. This CDR3 comprises 17 residues. In DNA form, the CDR3 reads TGTGCTAGTGGTTTGGTACGCGGGCAGGGGCTTGGAGAGACCCAGTACTTC. This codes for CASGLVRGQGLGETQYF.

The V call is TRBV3-1 (or the pseudogene TRBV3-2), the J call TRBJ1-5; D is uncertain. V was shortened by 0 bases and J by 1 base, with 4 bases between the two germline ends. The germline gives CDR1 LGHDT, CDR2 YNNKEL (reference sequence). This CDR3 has 14 residues. The CDR3 DNA follows: TGTGCCAGCAGCCAAGACAGAAGCAATCAGCCCCAGCATTTT. Amino acid sequence: CASSQDRSNQPQHF.

The chain couples TRBV6-2 or TRBV6-3 to TRBJ2-1, with 8 bases that match TRBD2. This CDR3 region has 16 residues. Per the germline V gene, CDR1 is MNHEY and CDR2 is SVGEGT. V was clipped by 6 bases and J by 2 bases; unmatched bases: 9. CDR3 nucleotides: TGTGCCAGCAGCTCCTTCAGCGGGAGTACCTACAATGAGCAGTTCTTC. Protein product: CASSSFSGSTYNEQFF.

DNA of the CDR3: TGTGCCAGCTGCCAGACAAATGAAAAACTGTTTTTT. Its translation is CASCQTNEKLFF. The V gene is TRBV2, the J gene TRBJ1-4; D is ambiguous. V lost 8 bases to trimming and J lost 5 bases, with 9 bases between them. In germline, CDR1 is SNHLY, CDR2 FYNNEI. The CDR3 spans 12 residues.

This chain connects TRBV6-5 to TRBJ1-1, with a possible D match to TRBD1 (5 bases). Germline CDR1 MNHEY, CDR2 SVGAGI. The CDR3 is 15 amino acids. The ends were cut back, 6 bases at V and 4 bases at J, with 18 bases in the middle. The CDR3 loop is CASRTGGSGGTEAFF. CDR3 DNA: TGTGCCAGCAGGACTGGGGGGTCCGGGGGCACTGAAGCTTTCTTT.

The chain is built from TRBV30 and TRBJ2-7; the match to TRBD2 covers 8 bases. The ends lost 0 bases at V and 0 bases at J; junction bases unmatched: 7. Germline V gene sequence: CDR1 GTSNPN, CDR2 SVGIG (reference sequence). The CDR3 runs 16 residues. The CDR3 sequence: CAWSVQVAGSSYEQYF. In DNA, the CDR3 is TGTGCCTGGAGTGTACAGGTAGCGGGGAGCTCCTACGAGCAGTACTTC.

V is TRBV28 and J is TRBJ1-4; D perhaps matches TRBD1 (5 bases). CDR3 length: 14 residues. Germline CDR1 and CDR2: MDHEN and SYDVKM. With 7 bases removed from V and 4 bases from J, the gap between germline ends came to 13 bases. The CDR3 loop is CASKFTGHNEKLFF. In DNA, the CDR3 is TGTGCCAGCAAATTCACAGGTCATAATGAAAAACTGTTTTTT.

The rearrangement joins TRBV25-1 to TRBJ1-1, with no clear D. The length of the CDR3 is 13 residues. Trimming removed 4 bases at V and 2 bases at J, with 8 bases between. Germline CDR1 is MGHDK and CDR2 is SYGVNS. The CDR3 DNA reads TGTGCCAGCAGTGGAGCACCTAACACTGAAGCTTTCTTT. This codes for CASSGAPNTEAFF.

This clone occurred a few times. This chain joins TRBV14 and TRBJ2-3, with D uncertain. In germline, CDR1 is SGHDN, CDR2 FVKESK. Trimming took off 4 bases at V and 6 bases at J, with 8 bases between the two ends. The CDR3 has 12 residues. This chain's CDR3 is CASSPDRDTQYF. The DNA for the CDR3 is TGTGCCAGCAGCCCCGATAGGGATACGCAGTATTTT.

V is TRBV6-4 and J is TRBJ2-7; 12 nucleotides align to TRBD2. Trimming cost V 3 bases and J 2 bases; bases outside gene matches: 2. This CDR3 region has 15 residues. CDR1 is MRHNA, CDR2 SNTAGT, per germline. CDR3 sequence: CASSETSGGTYEQYF. Written as DNA, the CDR3 is TGTGCCAGCAGTGAAACTAGCGGGGGGACCTACGAGCAGTACTTC.

This rearrangement joins TRBV5-5 to TRBJ1-1, with D perhaps matching TRBD1 (5 bases). Trimming left V 2 bases short and J 1 base short, with 12 bases between. Germline values: CDR1 SGHKS, CDR2 YYEKEE (reference sequence). The CDR3 runs to 15 residues. The CDR3: CASSFMLQGNTEAFF. The CDR3 bases are TGTGCCAGCAGCTTCATGTTGCAGGGGAACACTGAAGCTTTCTTT.

V usage is TRBV19 and J usage is TRBJ2-1; 8 bases are shared with TRBD2. V lost 4 bases, J lost 6 bases, and 11 bases stayed unmatched. The CDR3 covers 16 residues. CDR1 is LNHDA, CDR2 SQIVND, per germline (reference sequence). The CDR3, as DNA: TGTGCCAGTAGTAATCGAGGCGGGGGGACCATCAATGAGCAGTTCTTC. Translated: CASSNRGGGTINEQFF.

This sequence joins TRBV6-5 and TRBJ1-2; the match to TRBD1 covers 9 bases. Per the germline V gene, CDR1 is MNHEY and CDR2 is SVGAGI. The CDR3 runs to 14 residues. V shed 6 bases, J shed 4 bases, and the junction held 6 bases outside the gene matches. CDR3 sequence reads: CASSPGTGSYGYTF. DNA of the CDR3: TGTGCCAGCAGCCCCGGGACAGGGTCCTATGGCTACACCTTC.

The chain combines TRBV7-3 with TRBJ2-7; TRBD1 aligns across 9 bases. With V trimmed by 2 bases and J by 6 bases, 8 bases remained unmatched. The CDR3 is made up of 15 amino acids. The germline V gene encodes CDR1 SGHTA and CDR2 FQGTGA. This CDR3 reads CASSLVGQGQSEQYF. Here the CDR3 DNA reads TGTGCCAGCAGCTTAGTGGGACAGGGTCAATCCGAGCAGTACTTC.

The chain carries TRBV6-1 and TRBJ2-7; 10 nucleotides match TRBD2. Germline V lookup: CDR1 MNHNS, CDR2 SASEGT. V lost 2 bases to trimming and J lost 1 base; unmatched junction nucleotides: 17. CDR3 length: 20 amino acids. This CDR3 is CASSERQRGLAGDRSYEQYF. The CDR3 coding sequence is TGTGCCAGCAGTGAAAGGCAACGGGGCCTAGCGGGGGACAGATCCTACGAGCAGTACTTC.

The genes are TRBV11-3 and TRBJ1-1, with D possibly being TRBD1 (5 bases). The germline gives CDR1 SGHNT, CDR2 YENEEA. The CDR3 spans 13 residues. V was pared by 3 bases and J by 3 bases, with 8 bases between. CDR3 sequence reads: CASSLGVDTEAFF. The CDR3 bases are TGTGCCAGCAGCTTGGGGGTGGACACTGAAGCTTTCTTT.

J is TRBJ2-7 and V is TRBV7-9; D tentatively fits TRBD1 or TRBD2 (6 bases each). Germline V gene lookup returns CDR1 SEHNR and CDR2 FQNEAQ (reference sequence). The CDR3 length is 15 residues. Trimming pared 7 bases from V and 7 bases from J, leaving 23 bases between. CDR3 coding DNA: TGTGCCAGCACCCTCCAGGGGACACTAGCTGAGGAGCAGTACTTC. This encodes CASTLQGTLAEEQYF.

This clone was observed many times. The genes are TRBV7-9 and TRBJ1-1, with a tentative D call TRBD1 (6 bases). Germline CDR1 and CDR2: SEHNR and FQNEAQ (reference sequence). Trimming took off 3 bases at V and 3 bases at J, with 14 bases between the two ends. This CDR3 has 15 residues. The CDR3 DNA follows: TGTGCCAGCAGCTTCACTAGCCCAGGGGACACTGAAGCTTTCTTT. It is translated as CASSFTSPGDTEAFF.

This rearrangement joins TRBV29-1 to TRBJ2-5; tentatively, D is TRBD1 (5 bases). Looked up from germline, CDR1 is SQVTM and CDR2 is ANQGSEA. Trimming shortened V by 7 bases and J by 2 bases, and 11 bases separated the two germline ends. CDR3 length: 12 residues. CDR3 region: CSAGAAQETQYF. CDR3 DNA: TGCAGCGCTGGGGCGGCTCAAGAGACCCAGTACTTC.

The chain uses TRBV7-3 and TRBJ1-3; D is possibly TRBD1 (5 bases). Trimming pared 5 bases from V and 1 base from J, leaving 9 bases between. Germline V gives CDR1 SGHTA, CDR2 FQGTGA. The CDR3 is 14 amino acids. CDR3 in DNA: TGTGCCAGCAGCCGAGAGGGGTCTGGAAACACCATATATTTT. Translating gives CASSREGSGNTIYF.

The J gene is TRBJ2-7, the V gene TRBV30, with D unclear. Germline V CDR1 and CDR2: GTSNPN, SVGIG (reference sequence). V shed 0 bases and J shed 2 bases, with 2 bases lying between them. CDR3 length equals 11 residues. The CDR3 DNA reads TGTGCCTGGAGTGTCCCCTACGAGCAGTACTTC. Translated: CAWSVPYEQYF.

CDR3 sequence: CASSDRVSSGRQQFF. The CDR3 region has the DNA TGTGCCAGCAGTGACCGGGTGTCTAGCGGGAGACAACAGTTCTTC. The chain has TRBV6-4 and TRBJ2-1; 10 bases map to TRBD2. Germline loops: CDR1 MRHNA, CDR2 SNTAGT. The CDR3 extends over 15 amino acids. The V and J ends lost 2 bases and 13 bases, in that order; junction bases with no gene match: 11.

The J gene is TRBJ1-1, the V gene TRBV29-1; TRBD1 matches 11 bases. This CDR3 region has 14 residues. The germline gives CDR1 SQVTM, CDR2 ANQGSEA. V trimming: 1 base; J trimming: 8 bases; junction bases outside the gene matches: 6. The CDR3 is CSVEARWDRGEAFF. DNA of the CDR3: TGCAGCGTTGAAGCTCGGTGGGACAGGGGGGAAGCTTTCTTT.

The chain uses TRBV3-1 (or the pseudogene TRBV3-2) and TRBJ2-1; no definite D call. The CDR3 sequence is 14 residues long. V lost 1 base, J lost 4 bases, and 8 bases lay in between. Per the germline V gene, CDR1 is LGHDT and CDR2 is YNNKEL (reference sequence). The CDR3 region has the DNA TGTGCCAGCAGCCAAGGCGACTCGTACAATGAGCAGTTCTTC. Its translation: CASSQGDSYNEQFF.

DNA of the CDR3: TGTGCCAGCTCGTGGACGGCCCAAGAGACCCAGTACTTC. Translated, it gives CASSWTAQETQYF. This chain connects TRBV6-6 to TRBJ2-5; D unresolved. The CDR3 runs 13 residues. CDR1 and CDR2 from the germline V gene are MNHNY and SVGAGI (reference sequence). V lost 8 bases to trimming and J lost 1 base, with 11 bases between them.

The CDR3: CASSPRGDTRRAQHF. CDR3 in DNA: TGTGCCAGCAGCCCCCGTGGGGACACCCGGAGGGCCCAGCATTTT. The chain has TRBV5-8 and TRBJ1-5; D perhaps matches TRBD1 (6 bases). Deletions cut 4 bases from V and 11 bases from J, with 22 bases between. CDR1 and CDR2 (germline): SGHTS, YDEGEE. This CDR3 has 15 residues. Using reference TRBV5-8 and TRBJ1-5 for the parts outside the CDR3, the full variable domain is EAGVTQSPTHLIKTRGQQATLRCSPISGHTSVYWYQQALGLGLQFLLWYDEGEERNRGNFPPRFSGRQFPNYSSELNVNALELEDSALYLCASSPRGDTRRAQHFGDGTRLSIL.

The chain recombines TRBV18 with TRBJ2-7; weak D call: TRBD1 (6 bases). The CDR3 is 13 residues long. Looked up from germline, CDR1 is KGHSH and CDR2 is LQKENI. Trimming cost V 2 bases and J 3 bases, with 8 bases left between them. CDR3 nucleotide sequence: TGTGCCAGCTCACCAACGACAGGCTACGAGCAGTACTTC. It yields the protein CASSPTTGYEQYF.

The V gene is TRBV27, the J gene TRBJ1-2; perhaps TRBD1 as D (5 bases). Trimming took off 1 base at V and 4 bases at J, with 16 bases between the two ends. The CDR3 length is 16 residues. The germline V gene has CDR1 MNHEY and CDR2 SMNVEV (reference sequence). The CDR3 region has the DNA TGTGCCAGCAGTTTATTTAAGGGATCCGGGGGCTATGGCTACACCTTC. Its translation: CASSLFKGSGGYGYTF.

V gene TRBV12-3 or TRBV12-4 combines with J gene TRBJ2-7, with TRBD2 identical over 8 bases. This CDR3 contains 13 residues. V gave up 2 bases and J gave up 4 bases; unmatched junction bases: 1. The DNA for the CDR3 is TGTGCCAGCAGTTTATCGGGAGGGTACGAGCAGTACTTC. Translated: CASSLSGGYEQYF.